The rows below give T cell receptor beta chains drawn from one sample of a study of blood T cell repertoires in COVID-19. Measured with immunoSEQ multiplex PCR; TCRdb has only the in-frame clones, and not every one. Here the sample spans around 150,000 clones, approximately 83% being singletons. Sequencing was done on a sample of peripheral blood. Receptors were obtained from a man aged 60 to 75 with acute or convalescent COVID-19. The CDR3 runs from the conserved cysteine through the conserved F or W. Fields, in order: D gene, V gene, clone size, J gene, CDR3 DNA, CDR3 protein. The D gene is left open where the match is weak. The size field is filled for only some rows; it gives once, few, many or a size class.

NA,TRBV18,NA,TRBJ2-7,TGTGCCAGCTCACTTCCTCCCCCAGGAACCTACGAGCAGTACTTC,CASSLPPPGTYEQYF
TRBD1,TRBV4-1,NA,TRBJ1-2,TGCGCCAGCAGCGGACAGGGCTATGGCTACACCTTC,CASSGQGYGYTF
TRBD1,TRBV5-1,NA,TRBJ2-7,TGCGCCAGCAGGTTGACAGGGGGGCAATACGAGCAGTACTTC,CASRLTGGQYEQYF
NA,TRBV5-1,NA,TRBJ2-6,TGCGCCAGCAGCTTGGCCGAGAGCTCTGGGGCCAACGTCCTGACTTTC,CASSLAESSGANVLTF
NA,TRBV30,NA,TRBJ1-2,TGTGCCTGGAGTGCCGACAGCTCTAACTATGGCTACACCTTC,CAWSADSSNYGYTF
NA,TRBV4-2,once,TRBJ2-3,TGTGCCAGCAGCCAAGATCGAGATACGCAGTATTTT,CASSQDRDTQYF
NA,TRBV5-1,NA,TRBJ1-2,TGCGCCAGCAGCTTGGACGGGGGAAACTATGGCTACACCTTC,CASSLDGGNYGYTF
TRBD1,TRBV7-8,NA,TRBJ1-2,TGTGCCAGCAGCTCCTGGGGACAGGTCAACTATGGCTACACCTTC,CASSSWGQVNYGYTF
NA,TRBV14,NA,TRBJ2-5,TGTGCCAGCAGCCAAGGGGGGCGGAACCAAGAGACCCAGTACTTC,CASSQGGRNQETQYF
NA,TRBV6-5,once,TRBJ1-3,TGTGCCAGCTCGAGACAAACCTCTGGAAACACCATATATTTT,CASSRQTSGNTIYF
NA,TRBV20-1,NA,TRBJ2-1,TGCAGTGCTTATCTTAATGAGCAGTTCTTC,CSAYLNEQFF
NA,TRBV28,NA,TRBJ1-3,TGTGCCAGCAACCAGGGGTCAGGTGGAAACACCATATATTTT,CASNQGSGGNTIYF
TRBD1,TRBV12-3/TRBV12-4,NA,TRBJ1-1,TGTGCCAGCAGCTGGACAGGGTTGACTGAAGCTTTCTTT,CASSWTGLTEAFF
NA,TRBV27,NA,TRBJ2-3,TGTGCCAGCAGTACTAGCCTTACATACCAGGATACGCAGTATTTT,CASSTSLTYQDTQYF
TRBD1,TRBV27,NA,TRBJ1-1,TGTGCCAGCAGTTCCCAACCGGGACAGGGGGGGATATTGAACACTGAAGCTTTCTTT,CASSSQPGQGGILNTEAFF
TRBD2,TRBV13,NA,TRBJ2-1,TGTGCCAGCAGCCACTACCGCTGGGGCGGGAGGGGGAATGAGCAGTTCTTC,CASSHYRWGGRGNEQFF
NA,TRBV28,NA,TRBJ2-7,TGTGCCAGCAGCCCGTGGTCAGGGAAGAATTACGAGCAGTACTTC,CASSPWSGKNYEQYF
TRBD2,TRBV5-5,NA,TRBJ2-2,TGTGCCAGCAGCTCTAGCGGGAGCGGAACCGGGGAGCTGTTTTTT,CASSSSGSGTGELFF
NA,TRBV2,NA,TRBJ2-7,TGTGCCAGCAGTGGGGGCAGATACTACGAGCAGTACTTC,CASSGGRYYEQYF
NA,TRBV5-4,NA,TRBJ1-6,TGTGCCAGCAGCTTCGATGTTGGGCCTAATTCACCCCTCCACTTT,CASSFDVGPNSPLHF
TRBD2,TRBV30,NA,TRBJ2-1,TGTGCCATGGGAGGGAGCTCCTACAATGAGCAGTTCTTC,CAMGGSSYNEQFF
NA,TRBV7-6,NA,TRBJ1-4,TGTGCCAGCAGATTGACAGCCGCAACTAATGAAAAACTGTTTTTT,CASRLTAATNEKLFF
TRBD2,TRBV6-2/TRBV6-3,NA,TRBJ2-3,TGTGCCAGCAGTTACGCAACTAGCGGAAGCACAGATACGCAGTATTTT,CASSYATSGSTDTQYF
TRBD1,TRBV6-6,NA,TRBJ1-6,TGTGCCAGCAGTCAACAGGGGGCCTATAATTCACCCCTCCACTTT,CASSQQGAYNSPLHF
TRBD1,TRBV27,NA,TRBJ1-2,TGTGCCAGCAGTTCAGGGGGAACGGGCTACACCTTC,CASSSGGTGYTF
TRBD2,TRBV15,NA,TRBJ2-3,TGTGCCACCAGCAGAGATCCCCTAGCGGGAGCAGATACGCAGTATTTT,CATSRDPLAGADTQYF
TRBD1,TRBV5-1,NA,TRBJ2-5,TGCGCCAGCAGCGGCGGGACAGGGGTAGCGACCCAGTACTTC,CASSGGTGVATQYF
NA,TRBV6-1,NA,TRBJ1-1,TGTGCCAGCAGTGAAAACCCGAGGACTGAAGCTTTCTTT,CASSENPRTEAFF
TRBD1,TRBV5-4,few,TRBJ2-2,TGTGCCAGCAGCCCGGGACAGGGGAACACCGGGGAGCTGTTTTTT,CASSPGQGNTGELFF
NA,TRBV2,few,TRBJ1-5,TGTGCCAGCAGTGTCGAGGATCCTAGCAATCAGCCCCAGCATTTT,CASSVEDPSNQPQHF
NA,TRBV29-1,NA,TRBJ1-2,TGCAGCGTTGTGGGGCAGGACGGCTACACCTTC,CSVVGQDGYTF
TRBD2,TRBV18,many,TRBJ2-7,TGTGCCAGCTCACCGGGACTAGCGGGAGCTCGAGAGCAGTACTTC,CASSPGLAGAREQYF
NA,TRBV28,NA,TRBJ2-5,TGTGCCAGCAACCTGGGCCTGGGAGCAACCCAGTACTTC,CASNLGLGATQYF
NA,TRBV5-1,once,TRBJ1-2,TGCGCCAGCAGCTCCCTTACAGGGAACTATGGCTACACCTTC,CASSSLTGNYGYTF
NA,TRBV3-1/TRBV3-2,NA,TRBJ1-5,TGTGCCAGCAGCCAAGATACAGGGAGACAGCCCCAGCATTTT,CASSQDTGRQPQHF
NA,TRBV5-1,NA,TRBJ1-4,TGCGCCAGCAGCCAACGACAATCCGAACCGGAAAAACTGTTTTTT,CASSQRQSEPEKLFF
TRBD1,TRBV5-1,NA,TRBJ2-2,TGCGCCAGCAGCTTAGAAACAGGGGGGAACACCGGGGAGCTGTTTTTT,CASSLETGGNTGELFF
TRBD2,TRBV28,NA,TRBJ2-7,TGTGCCAGCAGTTTTCCTAGCGGGACCAACTACGAGCAGTACTTC,CASSFPSGTNYEQYF
NA,TRBV5-4,NA,TRBJ2-7,TGTGCCAGCAGCTTGGACGGGATCTACGAGCAGTACTTC,CASSLDGIYEQYF
NA,TRBV24-1,NA,TRBJ2-6,TGTGCCACCAGTGATCCTACCGTCTCTGGGGCCAACGTCCTGACTTTC,CATSDPTVSGANVLTF
NA,TRBV2,NA,TRBJ1-2,TGTGCCAGCAGTGAAACCGGGGGCTACACCTTC,CASSETGGYTF
TRBD1,TRBV28,NA,TRBJ2-3,TGTGCCAGCGAAACTTTATCCCTGGCAGGGGGCTCTGGCACAGATACGCAGTATTTT,CASETLSLAGGSGTDTQYF